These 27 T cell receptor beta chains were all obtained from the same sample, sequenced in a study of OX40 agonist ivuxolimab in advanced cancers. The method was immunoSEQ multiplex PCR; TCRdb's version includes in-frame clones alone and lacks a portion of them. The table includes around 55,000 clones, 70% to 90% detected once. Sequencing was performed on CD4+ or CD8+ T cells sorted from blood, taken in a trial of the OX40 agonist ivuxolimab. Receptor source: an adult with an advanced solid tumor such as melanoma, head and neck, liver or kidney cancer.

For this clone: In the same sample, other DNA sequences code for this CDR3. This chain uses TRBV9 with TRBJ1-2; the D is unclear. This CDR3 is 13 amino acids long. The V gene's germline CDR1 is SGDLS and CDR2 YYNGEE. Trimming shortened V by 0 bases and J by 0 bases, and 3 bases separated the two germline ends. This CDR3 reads CASSVGPNYGYTF. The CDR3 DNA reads TGTGCCAGCAGCGTAGGTCCTAACTATGGCTACACCTTC.

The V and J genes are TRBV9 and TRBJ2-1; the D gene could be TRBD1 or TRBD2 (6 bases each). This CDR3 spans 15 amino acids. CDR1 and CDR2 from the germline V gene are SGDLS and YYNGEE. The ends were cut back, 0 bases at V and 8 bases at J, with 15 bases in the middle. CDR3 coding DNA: TGTGCCAGCAGCGTAGAGGGGGGACCTTCGCATGAGCAGTTCTTC. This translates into CASSVEGGPSHEQFF.

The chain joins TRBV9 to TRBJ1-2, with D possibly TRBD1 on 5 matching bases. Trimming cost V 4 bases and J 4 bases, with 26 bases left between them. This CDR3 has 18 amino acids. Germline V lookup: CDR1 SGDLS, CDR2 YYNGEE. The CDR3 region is CASSSPPGLTKGGYGYTF. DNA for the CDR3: TGTGCCAGCAGCTCTCCTCCGGGACTTACAAAAGGTGGCTATGGCTACACCTTC.

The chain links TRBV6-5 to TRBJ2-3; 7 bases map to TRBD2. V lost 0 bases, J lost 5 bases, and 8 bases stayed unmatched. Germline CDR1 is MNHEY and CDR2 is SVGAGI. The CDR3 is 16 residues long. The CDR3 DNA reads TGTGCCAGCAGTTACTCGATGCGGGAGCAGGGAGATACGCAGTATTTT. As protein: CASSYSMREQGDTQYF.

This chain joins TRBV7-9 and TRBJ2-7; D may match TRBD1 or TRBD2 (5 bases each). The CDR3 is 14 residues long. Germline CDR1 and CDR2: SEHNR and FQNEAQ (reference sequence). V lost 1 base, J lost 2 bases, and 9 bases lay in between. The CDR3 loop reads CASSLGRDPYEQYF. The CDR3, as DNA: TGTGCCAGCAGCTTAGGCAGGGACCCCTACGAGCAGTACTTC.

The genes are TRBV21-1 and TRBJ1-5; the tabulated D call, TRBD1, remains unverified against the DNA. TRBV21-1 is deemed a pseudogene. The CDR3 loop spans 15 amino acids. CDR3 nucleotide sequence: TGTGCCAGCAGGCTGCAGGACAGGGGCAATCAGCCCCAGCATTTT. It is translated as CASRLQDRGNQPQHF.

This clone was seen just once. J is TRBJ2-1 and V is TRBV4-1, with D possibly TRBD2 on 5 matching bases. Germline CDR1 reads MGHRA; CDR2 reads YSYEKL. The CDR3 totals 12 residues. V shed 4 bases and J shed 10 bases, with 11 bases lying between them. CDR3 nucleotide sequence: TGCGCCAGCAGCCCCGGACTCCCGGAGCAGTTCTTC. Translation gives CASSPGLPEQFF.

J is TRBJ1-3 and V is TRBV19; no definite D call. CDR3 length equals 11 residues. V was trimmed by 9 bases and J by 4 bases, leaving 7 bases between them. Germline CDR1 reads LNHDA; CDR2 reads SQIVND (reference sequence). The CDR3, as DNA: TGTGCCAGCAGGAGGGGAAACACCATATATTTT. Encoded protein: CASRRGNTIYF.

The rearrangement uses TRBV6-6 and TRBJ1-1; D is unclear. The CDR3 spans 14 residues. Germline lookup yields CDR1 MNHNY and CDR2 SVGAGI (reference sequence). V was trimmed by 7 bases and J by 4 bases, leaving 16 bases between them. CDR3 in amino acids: CASINLADSTEAFF. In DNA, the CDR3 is TGTGCCAGCATCAATTTGGCGGACTCCACTGAAGCTTTCTTT.

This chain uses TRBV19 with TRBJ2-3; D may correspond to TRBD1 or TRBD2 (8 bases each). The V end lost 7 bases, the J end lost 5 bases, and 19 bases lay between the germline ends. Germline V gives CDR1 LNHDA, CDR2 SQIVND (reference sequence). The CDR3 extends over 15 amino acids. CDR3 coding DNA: TGTGCCAGTACCGGGGGGGGACAGGACCTAGATACGCAGTATTTT. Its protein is CASTGGGQDLDTQYF. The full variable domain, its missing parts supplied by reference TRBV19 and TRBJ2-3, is DGGITQSPKYLFRKEGQNVTLSCEQNLNHDAMYWYRQDPGQGLRLIYYSQIVNDFQKGDIAEGYSVSREKKESFPLTVTSAQKNPTAFYLCASTGGGQDLDTQYFGPGTRLTVL.

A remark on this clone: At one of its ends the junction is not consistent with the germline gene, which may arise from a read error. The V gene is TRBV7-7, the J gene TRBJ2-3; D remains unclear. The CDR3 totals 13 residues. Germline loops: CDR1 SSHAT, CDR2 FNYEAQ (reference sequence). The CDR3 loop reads CASSLDPGDTQYF. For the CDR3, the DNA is TGTGCTAGCAGCTTAGATCCCGGAGATACGCAGTATTTT.

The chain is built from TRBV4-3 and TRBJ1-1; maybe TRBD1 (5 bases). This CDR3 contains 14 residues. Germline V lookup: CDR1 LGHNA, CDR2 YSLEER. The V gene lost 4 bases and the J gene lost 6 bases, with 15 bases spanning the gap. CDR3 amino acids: CASSPLGGIAEAFF. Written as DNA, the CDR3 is TGCGCCAGCAGCCCACTCGGGGGGATCGCTGAAGCTTTCTTT.

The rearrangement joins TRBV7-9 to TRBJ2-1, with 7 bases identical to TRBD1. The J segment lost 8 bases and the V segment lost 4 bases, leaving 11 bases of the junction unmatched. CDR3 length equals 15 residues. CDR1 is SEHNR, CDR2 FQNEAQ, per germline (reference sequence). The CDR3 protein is CASSSLTGTIDEQFF. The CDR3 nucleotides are TGTGCCAGCAGCTCCTTGACAGGGACGATCGATGAGCAGTTCTTC.

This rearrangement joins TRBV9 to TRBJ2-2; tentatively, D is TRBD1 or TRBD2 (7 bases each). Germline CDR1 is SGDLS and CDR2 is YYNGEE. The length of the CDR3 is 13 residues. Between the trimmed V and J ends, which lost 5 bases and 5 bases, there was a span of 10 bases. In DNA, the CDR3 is TGTGCCAGCAGTCAGGGGGGGACCGGGGAGCTGTTTTTT. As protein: CASSQGGTGELFF.

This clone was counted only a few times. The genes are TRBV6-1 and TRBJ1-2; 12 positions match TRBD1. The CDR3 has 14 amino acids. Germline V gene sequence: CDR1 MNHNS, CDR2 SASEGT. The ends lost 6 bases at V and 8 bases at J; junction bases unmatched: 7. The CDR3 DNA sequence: TGTGCCAGCAGCACCGGGACAGGGGGCCGGGGCTACACCTTC. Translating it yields CASSTGTGGRGYTF.

This chain's CDR3 is CASSVVQGGADTQYF. As DNA, the CDR3 is TGTGCCAGCAGCGTAGTACAGGGTGGAGCAGATACGCAGTATTTT. The chain recombines TRBV9 with TRBJ2-3, with a tentative D call TRBD1 (6 bases). The CDR3 loop spans 15 amino acids. Germline CDR1 reads SGDLS; CDR2 reads YYNGEE. Trimming took off 0 bases at V and 4 bases at J, with 12 bases between the two ends.

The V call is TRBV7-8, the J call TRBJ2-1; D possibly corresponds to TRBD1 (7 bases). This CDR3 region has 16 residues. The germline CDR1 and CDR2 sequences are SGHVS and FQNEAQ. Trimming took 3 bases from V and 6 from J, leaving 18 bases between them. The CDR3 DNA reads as TGTGCCAGCAGCTTCAAAGGGGGCCTAGCGCCCAATGAGCAGTTCTTC. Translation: CASSFKGGLAPNEQFF.

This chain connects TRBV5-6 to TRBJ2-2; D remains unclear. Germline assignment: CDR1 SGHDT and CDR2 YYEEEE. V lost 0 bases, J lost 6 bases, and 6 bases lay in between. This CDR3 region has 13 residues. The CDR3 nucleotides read TGTGCCAGCAGCTTGGCACATCCCGGGGAGCTGTTTTTT. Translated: CASSLAHPGELFF.

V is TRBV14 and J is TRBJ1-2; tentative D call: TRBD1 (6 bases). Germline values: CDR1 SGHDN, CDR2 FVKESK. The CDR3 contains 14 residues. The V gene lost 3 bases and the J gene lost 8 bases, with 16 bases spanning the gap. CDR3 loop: CASSHSGEYNGYTF. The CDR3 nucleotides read TGTGCCAGCAGCCACTCAGGGGAGTATAACGGCTACACCTTC. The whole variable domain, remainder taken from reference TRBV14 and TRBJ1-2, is EAGVTQFPSHSVIEKGQTVTLRCDPISGHDNLYWYRRVMGKEIKFLLHFVKESKQDESGMPNNRFLAERTGGTYSTLKVQPAELEDSGVYFCASSHSGEYNGYTFGSGTRLTVV.

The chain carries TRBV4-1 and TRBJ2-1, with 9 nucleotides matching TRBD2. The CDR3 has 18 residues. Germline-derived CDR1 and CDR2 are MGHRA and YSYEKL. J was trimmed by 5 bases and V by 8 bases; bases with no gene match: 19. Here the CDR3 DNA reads TGCGCCAGCGCATACCTTCTAGCGGGGACGCGGGACGACAATGAGCAGTTCTTC. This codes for CASAYLLAGTRDDNEQFF.

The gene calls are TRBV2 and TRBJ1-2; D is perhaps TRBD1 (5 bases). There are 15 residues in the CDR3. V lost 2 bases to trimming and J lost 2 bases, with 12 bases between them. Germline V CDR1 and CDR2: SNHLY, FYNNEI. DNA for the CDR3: TGTGCCAGCAGTGAATGGAAACGGGGGAACTATGGCTACACCTTC. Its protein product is CASSEWKRGNYGYTF.

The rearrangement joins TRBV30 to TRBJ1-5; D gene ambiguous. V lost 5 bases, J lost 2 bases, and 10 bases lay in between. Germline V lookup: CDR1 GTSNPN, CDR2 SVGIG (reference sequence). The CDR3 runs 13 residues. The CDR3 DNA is TGTGCCTGGGGTACGGGCGGCAATCAGCCCCAGCATTTT. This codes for CAWGTGGNQPQHF.

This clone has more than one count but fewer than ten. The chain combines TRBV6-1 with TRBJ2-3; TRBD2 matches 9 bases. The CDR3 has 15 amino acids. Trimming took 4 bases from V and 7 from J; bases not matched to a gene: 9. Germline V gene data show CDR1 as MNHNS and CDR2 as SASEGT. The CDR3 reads CASSVPGTSKNTQYF. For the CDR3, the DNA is TGTGCCAGCAGTGTTCCCGGGACTAGCAAAAATACGCAGTATTTT.

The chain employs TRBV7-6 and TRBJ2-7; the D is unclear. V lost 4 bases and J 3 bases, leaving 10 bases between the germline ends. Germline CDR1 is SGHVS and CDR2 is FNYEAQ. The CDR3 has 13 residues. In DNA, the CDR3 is TGTGCCAGCAGCTCGATCTTGAACTACGAGCAGTACTTC. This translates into CASSSILNYEQYF.

The CDR3 DNA is TGTGCCAGCAGTTTCTTCCCGGGACAGGGACGGAATGAGCAGTTCTTC. As protein: CASSFFPGQGRNEQFF. V usage is TRBV27 and J usage is TRBJ2-1; 9 bases align to TRBD1. J was trimmed by 7 bases and V by 3 bases; bases with no gene match: 10. Germline V lookup: CDR1 MNHEY, CDR2 SMNVEV (reference sequence). The CDR3 is made up of 16 amino acids.

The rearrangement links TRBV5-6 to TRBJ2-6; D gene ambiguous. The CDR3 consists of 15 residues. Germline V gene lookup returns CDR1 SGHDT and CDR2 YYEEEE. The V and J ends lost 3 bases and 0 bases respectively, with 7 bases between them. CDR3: CASSSEISGANVLTF. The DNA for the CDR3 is TGTGCCAGCAGCTCCGAGATCTCTGGGGCCAACGTCCTGACTTTC.

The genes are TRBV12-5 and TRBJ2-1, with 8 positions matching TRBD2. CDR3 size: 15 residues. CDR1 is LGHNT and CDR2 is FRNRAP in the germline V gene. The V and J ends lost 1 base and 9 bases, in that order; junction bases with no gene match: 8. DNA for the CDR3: TGTGCTAGTGGTTTGGATTCGACTAGCGTTGGTGAGCAGTTCTTC. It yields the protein CASGLDSTSVGEQFF.